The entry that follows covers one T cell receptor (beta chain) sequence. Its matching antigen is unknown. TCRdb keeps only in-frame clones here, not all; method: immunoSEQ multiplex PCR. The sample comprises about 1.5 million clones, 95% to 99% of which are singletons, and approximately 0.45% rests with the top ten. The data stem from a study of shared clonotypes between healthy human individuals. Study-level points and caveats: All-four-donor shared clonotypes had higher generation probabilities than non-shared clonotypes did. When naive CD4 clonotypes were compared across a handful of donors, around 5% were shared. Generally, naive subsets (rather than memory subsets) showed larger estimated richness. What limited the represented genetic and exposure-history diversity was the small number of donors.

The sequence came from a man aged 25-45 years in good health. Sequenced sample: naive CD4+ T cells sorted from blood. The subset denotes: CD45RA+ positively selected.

CDR3 residues: CATGTSGPAYEQYF. CDR3 DNA sequence: TGTGCCACCGGGACTAGCGGGCCCGCCTACGAGCAGTACTTC. The chain links TRBV28 to TRBJ2-7, with TRBD2 identical over 12 bases. With V trimmed by 10 bases and J by 2 bases, 6 bases remained unmatched. The CDR3 is made up of 14 amino acids. Germline assignment: CDR1 MDHEN and CDR2 SYDVKM.